This TCR beta chain was recorded in a study of regulatory T cells in long-lasting Graves disease. Study-wide background: Antithyroid drug exposure in newly diagnosed Graves' patients had lasted under 3 months.

Time point in this sample: newly diagnosed GD, antithyroid drugs for less than 3 months. RNA from PBMCs was the source of the TCR library. The germline CDR1 and CDR2 sequences are KGHSH and LQKENI. V gave up 4 bases and J gave up 0 bases; unmatched junction bases: 4. CDR3 length: 17 amino acids. Arm-PCR of CDR3 regions and iRepertoire HTBI primers were used to build TCR beta libraries. A single record per CDR3 protein comes from TCRdb applying MiXCR to the multiplex PCR reads. The table includes fewer than 650,000 distinct CDR3 sequences, roughly a sixth detected once. Study outcomes and limitations: New patients shared 966 public clonotypes, fewer than the roughly 2,600 shared by persistent patients.

This clonotype was seen ten or more times. Its antigen is as yet unknown. These same data were also listed under a study on T cells in Graves' hyperthyroidism and ophthalmopathy. That work adds: When ophthalmopathy did not progress within 18 months, Graves' hyperthyroidism was considered stable. Using the HTBI primer set, a first-round RT-PCR was run on the TCR CDR3.

The source is a man aged 18-30 years with Graves disease. Here the sequenced sample was peripheral blood mononuclear cells (PBMCs), taken at new diagnosis, from a patient treated with antithyroid drugs. V gene TRBV18 combines with J gene TRBJ2-3; 13 positions agree with TRBD2. The CDR3 region has the DNA TGTGCCAGCTCACGCGGGACTAGCGGGACCAGCACAGATACGCAGTATTTT. Translating it yields CASSRGTSGTSTDTQYF.